Listed below are T cell receptor beta chains from one sample, sequenced in a study of PD-1 blockade in mismatch repair-deficient tumors. Repertoires were generated with immunoSEQ multiplex PCR, while TCRdb's copy carries only in-frame clones and drops some. This sample has 56,000 or so clones, with about 85% found just once. The specimen comprised peripheral blood, sampled roughly 19 weeks after starting pembrolizumab. The receptor set was obtained from an adult with mismatch repair-deficient cancer. Both conserved end residues are part of each CDR3. Each record gives: clone size, D gene, J gene, V gene, CDR3 DNA, CDR3 protein. A D gene is named only where the DNA matches it firmly. Size is stated for part of the rows, as once, few or many counts, or as a class when the clone is expanded.

NA	NA	TRBJ2-1	TRBV11-2	TGTGCCAGCAGCTTAGACCCCACGGTAGCCTACAATGAGCAGTTCTTC	CASSLDPTVAYNEQFF
NA	NA	TRBJ2-4	TRBV11-2	TGTGCCAGCAGCTTAGTTCCCAGGCCTAGGGACATTCAGTACTTC	CASSLVPRPRDIQYF
once	TRBD1	TRBJ1-4	TRBV5-8	TGTGCCAGCAGCGAGAGACAGGGGATGAGTGAAAAACTGTTTTTT	CASSERQGMSEKLFF
few	TRBD1	TRBJ2-5	TRBV15	TGTGCCACCAGGGCGACTGACAGGGGCGAGACCCAGTACTTC	CATRATDRGETQYF
NA	NA	TRBJ2-7	TRBV27	TGTGCCAGCAGTCCGGAGTGGGACCTGGGGGAGCAGTACTTC	CASSPEWDLGEQYF
NA	TRBD2	TRBJ2-7	TRBV27	TGTGCCAGCAGTCCCTCTTCCGGGACTAGCGGAAGCTCCTACGAGCAGTACTTC	CASSPSSGTSGSSYEQYF
NA	NA	TRBJ1-5	TRBV7-8	TGTGCCAGCAGCCTTCTGGGGAGCAATCAGCCCCAGCATTTT	CASSLLGSNQPQHF
medium-sized	NA	TRBJ1-5	TRBV9	TGTGCCAGCAGCACCGGTCCCCAGGGCAATCAGCCCCAGCATTTT	CASSTGPQGNQPQHF
once	TRBD2	TRBJ2-1	TRBV6-1	TGTGCCAGCAGTGATCTAGCGGGCTACAATGAGCAGTTCTTC	CASSDLAGYNEQFF
NA	NA	TRBJ1-2	TRBV5-5	TGTGCCAGCAGCCCCCGGTCCCCCACTTACTATGGCTACACCTTC	CASSPRSPTYYGYTF
NA	NA	TRBJ1-3	TRBV6-6	TGTGCCAGCAGCTACCTCGGACACCCCTCTGGAAACACCATATATTTT	CASSYLGHPSGNTIYF
few	NA	TRBJ1-1	TRBV2	TGTGCCAGCAGTGAAGCGGGGACGGGGAACACTGAAGCTTTCTTT	CASSEAGTGNTEAFF
NA	NA	TRBJ2-1	TRBV5-8	TGTGCCAGCAGCTCATACGGTCTAGGAGGCGCAGTCGATGAGCAGTTCTTC	CASSSYGLGGAVDEQFF
NA	TRBD2	TRBJ2-1	TRBV7-6	TGTGCCAGCAGCACCCGACTAGCGGTGAGCTCCTACAATGAGCAGTTCTTC	CASSTRLAVSSYNEQFF
once	NA	TRBJ2-2	TRBV7-3	TGTGCCAGCAGCCCGCTCTCCCGGACTATTAACACCGGGGAGCTGTTTTTT	CASSPLSRTINTGELFF
NA	TRBD1	TRBJ1-3	TRBV6-6	TGTGCCAGCAGTCTCCTCCAGGGGGCCAGAAACACCATATATTTT	CASSLLQGARNTIYF
once	TRBD1	TRBJ1-5	TRBV5-1	TGCGCCAGCAGCTTCTCACGGGACAGACGTAGCAATCAGCCCCAGCATTTT	CASSFSRDRRSNQPQHF
NA	NA	TRBJ2-6	TRBV5-1	TGCGCCAGCAGCTTAGGCCGCTCTGGGGCCAACGTCCTGACTTTC	CASSLGRSGANVLTF
medium-sized	NA	TRBJ1-1	TRBV27	TGTGCCAGCACAGGGTACACTGAAGCTTTCTTT	CASTGYTEAFF
NA	TRBD2	TRBJ2-1	TRBV14	TGTGCCAGCAGCCTGCGACTAGCGGGAGAGGGCAATGAGCAGTTCTTC	CASSLRLAGEGNEQFF
NA	TRBD1	TRBJ2-3	TRBV7-6	TGTGCCAGCAGCCGCTGGTCCGGGACAGGAGAGAGCAATACGCAGTATTTT	CASSRWSGTGESNTQYF
NA	NA	TRBJ1-4	TRBV29-1	TGCAGCGTTGGTCTTTCAACTAATGAAAAACTGTTTTTT	CSVGLSTNEKLFF